This is a list of T cell receptor beta chains from one sample in a study of spatial heterogeneity in lung cancer. TCRdb independently ran MiXCR on the 5' RACE reads; one entry per CDR3 protein. Here the sample spans about 36,000 distinct CDR3 sequences, around 5.2% being singletons. Sequenced here: PBMCs, sampled at surgery. The receptors derive from a female donor with early-stage non-small cell lung cancer. Each CDR3 is given with its conserved first and last residue. The D gene is left open where the match is weak. Size is stated for part of the rows, as once, few or many counts, or as a class when the clone is expanded.

d_call	v_call	j_call	clone_size	cdr3_nt	cdr3_aa
TRBD2	TRBV12-3/TRBV12-4	TRBJ2-3	few	TGTGCCAGCGGGATGACTAGCGAAAGCACAGATACGCAGTATTTT	CASGMTSESTDTQYF
-	TRBV4-1	TRBJ1-5	many	TGCGCCAGCAGCCAAGGCCGGCCCCCGGGGTATAGCAATCAGCCCCAGCATTTT	CASSQGRPPGYSNQPQHF
TRBD2	TRBV19	TRBJ2-7	-	TGTGCCACTAGTATGAAGGCGGGAGGGCCCTACGAGCAGTACTTC	CATSMKAGGPYEQYF
TRBD2	TRBV5-1	TRBJ2-2	many	TGCGCCAGCAGCCCGGGACTAGCGGGAGCAGGAACCGGGGAGCTGTTTTTT	CASSPGLAGAGTGELFF
-	TRBV5-1	TRBJ2-6	many	TGCGCCAGCGCCGAACGTAGCTCTGGGGCCAACGTCCTGACTTTC	CASAERSSGANVLTF
-	TRBV6-2/TRBV6-3	TRBJ2-5	many	TGTGCCAGCAGTCACGGGACCGGCTTGGGGGAGACCCAGTACTTC	CASSHGTGLGETQYF
-	TRBV4-1	TRBJ1-1	many	TGCGCCAGCAGCCCCAGGTTTTCGGGGGCAGGCGCTGAAGCTTTCTTT	CASSPRFSGAGAEAFF
-	TRBV23-1	TRBJ2-4	many	TGCGGTCGTACACCCAAAAACATTCAGTACTTC	CGRTPKNIQYF
-	TRBV12-3/TRBV12-4	TRBJ1-1	few	TGTGCCTGTCTACAGGCGCTGAACACTGAAGCTTTCTTT	CACLQALNTEAFF
-	TRBV11-3	TRBJ2-1	many	TGTGCCAGCAGTCAGGGGGGGGCAGGTCTACTTTCTGAGCAGTTCTTC	CASSQGGAGLLSEQFF
TRBD2	TRBV6-2/TRBV6-3	TRBJ2-5	many	TGTGCCAGCAGTGAAACTAGCGGGAGGGCTGAAGAGACCCAGTACTTC	CASSETSGRAEETQYF
-	TRBV3-1	TRBJ2-5	-	TGTGCCAGCAAAGTTGCAGGTCACTTACAAGAGACCCAGTACTTC	CASKVAGHLQETQYF
TRBD1	TRBV5-1	TRBJ2-3	many	TGCGCCAGCGCATTGGGACAGCCAAGCACAGATACGCAGTATTTT	CASALGQPSTDTQYF
-	TRBV25-1	TRBJ1-1	-	TGTGCCAGCAGTTTCGGCTCTGAAGCTTTCTTT	CASSFGSEAFF
TRBD2	TRBV7-3	TRBJ2-1	many	TGTGCCAGCAGCTTAATTGGCGGGGGGTACAATGAGCAGTTCTTC	CASSLIGGGYNEQFF
-	TRBV27	TRBJ2-7	many	TGTGCCAGCAGTTTTCCGGGCTCCGAGCAGTACTTC	CASSFPGSEQYF
-	TRBV12-5	TRBJ2-2	many	TGTGCTAGTGGTTTGATCTCAGGGGCCAACACCGGGGAGCTGTTTTTT	CASGLISGANTGELFF
-	TRBV29-1	TRBJ2-1	many	TGCAGCGTTGTGCGGGGCGGACCCGAGCAGTTCTTC	CSVVRGGPEQFF
-	TRBV10-3	TRBJ2-1	many	TGTGCCATCAGAACGGACGACGAGCAGTTCTTC	CAIRTDDEQFF
TRBD1	TRBV5-4	TRBJ2-1	many	TGTGCCAGCAGTTCCGGGACAGGGGGCGACTTCAATGAGCAGTTCTTC	CASSSGTGGDFNEQFF
TRBD1	TRBV10-3	TRBJ2-5	many	TGTGCCATCAGTACAGGGGACCAAGAGACCCAGTACTTC	CAISTGDQETQYF
-	TRBV20-1	TRBJ1-1	-	TGCAGTGCTAGATTACAGGGAACTGAAGCTTTCTTT	CSARLQGTEAFF
-	TRBV7-6	TRBJ1-1	many	TGTGCCAGCAGCTCCGCCCCAGCCACTGAAGCTTTCTTT	CASSSAPATEAFF
-	TRBV7-2	TRBJ1-5	-	TGTGCCAGCAGCCTGGACTCGCCGGGACAGCCCCAGCATTTT	CASSLDSPGQPQHF
TRBD2	TRBV5-1	TRBJ2-4	few	TGCGCCAGCAGCCCGGGACTAGCGGACGATTCGTCGATTCAGTACTTC	CASSPGLADDSSIQYF
-	TRBV7-2	TRBJ2-3	many	TGTGCCAGCAGCTTAGGTGTCGAAGATACGCAGTATTTT	CASSLGVEDTQYF
TRBD2	TRBV2	TRBJ2-7	-	TGTGCCAGCAGTTTCCTGACTAGCGGGTTCCTCGGGGAGCAGTACTTC	CASSFLTSGFLGEQYF
-	TRBV2	TRBJ1-2	-	TGTGCCAGCGGAGAGAGGTTTGGCTACACCTTC	CASGERFGYTF
-	TRBV21-1	TRBJ2-1	-	TGTGCCAGCAGCAAGACAGGGCTAGTTCGCAATGAGCAGTTCTTC	CASSKTGLVRNEQFF
TRBD1	TRBV7-9	TRBJ2-3	many	TGTGCCAGCAGCCCTAGGACAGGGACAGATACGCAGTATTTT	CASSPRTGTDTQYF
-	TRBV20-1	TRBJ2-2	few	TGCAGTGCTAGAGCTCAGGGCAGCACCGGGGAGCTGTTTTTT	CSARAQGSTGELFF
TRBD1	TRBV7-2	TRBJ2-3	many	TGTGCCAGCAGCCTGCGACAGGGCGCAGATACGCAGTATTTT	CASSLRQGADTQYF
-	TRBV20-1	TRBJ1-1	few	TGCAGTGCTAGCCAGAATAGGGCACTGGAAGCTTTCTTT	CSASQNRALEAFF
-	TRBV18	TRBJ1-1	many	TGTGCCAGCTCACCAAAAGTTTTGGTCACTGAAGCTTTCTTT	CASSPKVLVTEAFF
TRBD2	TRBV4-2	TRBJ2-7	many	TGTGCCAGCAGCCAAGGCCTTCTAGCGGGAAGGGAGCAGTACTTC	CASSQGLLAGREQYF
-	TRBV29-1	TRBJ2-5	many	TGCAGCGTTGCGGGGGAGACCCAGTACTTC	CSVAGETQYF
TRBD2	TRBV28	TRBJ2-1	many	TGTGCCAGCAGTTCACTAGCGGGAGTCGGTGAGCAGTTCTTC	CASSSLAGVGEQFF
-	TRBV6-2/TRBV6-3	TRBJ1-2	many	TGTGCCAGCGGGAGGCAGGAGACTAACTATGGCTACACCTTC	CASGRQETNYGYTF
TRBD1	TRBV25-1	TRBJ2-7	many	TGTGCCAGCACGCAGGGGGCTCTTTACGAGCAGTACTTC	CASTQGALYEQYF
TRBD2	TRBV5-1	TRBJ2-1	many	TGCGCCAGCAGTCCTAGCGGGGGCCCTGAGCAGTTCTTC	CASSPSGGPEQFF
-	TRBV7-9	TRBJ1-1	many	TGTGCCAGCAGCCGACTTGACGTAATGAACACTGAAGCTTTCTTT	CASSRLDVMNTEAFF
-	TRBV5-1	TRBJ2-5	many	TGCGCCAGCAGCTCCCTCCCTGGGGAGCAAGAGACCCAGTACTTC	CASSSLPGEQETQYF
-	TRBV6-2/TRBV6-3	TRBJ1-5	many	TGTGCCAGCAGTTTCGGAAGCAATCAGCCCCAGCATTTT	CASSFGSNQPQHF
-	TRBV20-1	TRBJ1-2	many	TGCAGTGCTAGGACCGCTAACTATGGCTACACCTTC	CSARTANYGYTF
TRBD2	TRBV5-1	TRBJ2-1	many	TGCGCCAGCACATGGACTAGCGGGGCGGGTGAGCAGTTCTTC	CASTWTSGAGEQFF
-	TRBV30	TRBJ1-5	few	TGTGCCTGGAGTGTACCAGGTAGGAGCGGGCAGCCCCAGCATTTT	CAWSVPGRSGQPQHF
TRBD2	TRBV28	TRBJ2-2	many	TGTGCCAGCAGTTTTTTTGGATTAGCGGGAGCGGATGTGAACACCGGGGAGCTGTTTTTT	CASSFFGLAGADVNTGELFF
-	TRBV29-1	TRBJ1-2	few	TGCGGCTCCGGGGCGGGCTATGGCTACACCTTC	CGSGAGYGYTF
-	TRBV9	TRBJ1-3	few	TGTGCCAGCAGCGGAGAGGAGAGTTCTGGAAACACCATATATTTT	CASSGEESSGNTIYF
-	TRBV4-2	TRBJ1-1	-	TGTGCCAGCAGCCTCCTCGACAGGCCTCTTGAAGCTTTCTTT	CASSLLDRPLEAFF
TRBD2	TRBV6-6	TRBJ2-2	few	TGTGCCAGCAGTAAACCTAGCGGGACCGGGGAGCTGTTTTTT	CASSKPSGTGELFF
TRBD2	TRBV7-9	TRBJ2-1	few	TGTGCCAGCAGCTTAGTCGAGGCTAGCGGCTACAATGAGCAGTTCTTC	CASSLVEASGYNEQFF